The clone carrying this TCR beta chain was seen a handful of times. The data are from a study of blood T cell repertoires in COVID-19. Authors' methods: Reference gene primers were amplified, and this amplification served to estimate nucleated cell counts. Sequencing was performed with immunoSEQ multiplex PCR; in TCRdb, only in-frame clones are kept and a portion is missing. V, J and clone size derive from that table, while D and trimming were established from the DNA sequence. The sample records some 99,000 clones, approximately 80% being singletons. The CDR3 is made up of 19 amino acids. Germline lookup yields CDR1 MDHEN and CDR2 SYDVKM. V was pared by 3 bases and J by 7 bases, with 16 bases of the junction left unmatched.

The J gene is TRBJ1-6, the V gene TRBV28; TRBD1 matches at 9 bases. The receptor's source is a woman in her forties or fifties with acute or convalescent COVID-19. The specimen was peripheral blood. CDR3 protein: CASSLWTRPGQGKNSPLHF. CDR3 DNA: TGTGCCAGCAGTTTGTGGACAAGACCCGGACAGGGGAAAAATTCACCCCTCCACTTT.